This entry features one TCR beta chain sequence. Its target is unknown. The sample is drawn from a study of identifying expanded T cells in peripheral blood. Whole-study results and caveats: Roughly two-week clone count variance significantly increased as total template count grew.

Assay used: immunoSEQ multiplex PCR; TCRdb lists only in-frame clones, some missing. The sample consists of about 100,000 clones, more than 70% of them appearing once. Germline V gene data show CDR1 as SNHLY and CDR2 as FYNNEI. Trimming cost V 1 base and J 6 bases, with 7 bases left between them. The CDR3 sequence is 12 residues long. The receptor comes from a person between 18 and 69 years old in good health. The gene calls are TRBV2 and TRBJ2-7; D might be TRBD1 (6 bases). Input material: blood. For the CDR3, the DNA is TGTGCCAGCAGTGAAGAGACAGGCGAGCAGTACTTC. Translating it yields CASSEETGEQYF.